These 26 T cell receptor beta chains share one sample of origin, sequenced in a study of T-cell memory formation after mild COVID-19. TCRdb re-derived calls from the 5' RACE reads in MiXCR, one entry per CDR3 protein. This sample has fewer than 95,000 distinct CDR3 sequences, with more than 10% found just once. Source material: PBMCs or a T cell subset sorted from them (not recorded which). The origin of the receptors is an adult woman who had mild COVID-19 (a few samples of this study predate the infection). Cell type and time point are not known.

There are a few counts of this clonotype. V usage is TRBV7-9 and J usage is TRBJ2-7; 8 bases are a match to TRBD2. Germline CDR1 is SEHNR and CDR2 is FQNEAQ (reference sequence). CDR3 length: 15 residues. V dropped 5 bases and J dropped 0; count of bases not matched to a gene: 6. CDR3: CASSLYSGASYEQYF. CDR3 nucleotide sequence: TGTGCCAGCAGCCTATATAGCGGGGCCTCCTACGAGCAGTACTTC.

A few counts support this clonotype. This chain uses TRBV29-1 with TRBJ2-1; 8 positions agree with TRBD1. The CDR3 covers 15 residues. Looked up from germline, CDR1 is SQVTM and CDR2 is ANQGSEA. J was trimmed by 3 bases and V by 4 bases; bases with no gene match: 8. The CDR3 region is CSVGGQGTFYNEQFF. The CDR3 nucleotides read TGCAGCGTTGGCGGACAGGGAACCTTCTACAATGAGCAGTTCTTC.

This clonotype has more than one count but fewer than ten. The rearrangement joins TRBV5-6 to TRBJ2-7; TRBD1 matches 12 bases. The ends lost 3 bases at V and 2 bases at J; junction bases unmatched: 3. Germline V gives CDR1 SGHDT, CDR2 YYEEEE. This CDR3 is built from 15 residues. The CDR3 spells CASSWGQGATYEQYF. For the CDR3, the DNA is TGTGCCAGCAGCTGGGGACAGGGGGCTACCTACGAGCAGTACTTC.

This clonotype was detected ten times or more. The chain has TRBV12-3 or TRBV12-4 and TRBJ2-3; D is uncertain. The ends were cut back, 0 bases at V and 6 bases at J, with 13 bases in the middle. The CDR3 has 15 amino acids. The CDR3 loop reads CASSLAPASGDTQYF. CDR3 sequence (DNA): TGTGCCAGCAGTTTAGCGCCGGCCTCTGGGGATACGCAGTATTTT.

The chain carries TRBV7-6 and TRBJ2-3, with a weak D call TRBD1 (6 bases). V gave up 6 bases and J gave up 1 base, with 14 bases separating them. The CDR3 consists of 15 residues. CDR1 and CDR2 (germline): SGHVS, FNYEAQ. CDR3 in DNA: TGTGCCAGCAGATCCAGCAACAGGGGCACAGATACGCAGTATTTT. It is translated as CASRSSNRGTDTQYF.

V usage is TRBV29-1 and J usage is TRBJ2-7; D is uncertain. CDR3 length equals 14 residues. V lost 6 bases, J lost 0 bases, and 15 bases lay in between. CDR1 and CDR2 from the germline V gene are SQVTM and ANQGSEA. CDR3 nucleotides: TGCAGCGTCAAAAGGACGGATAGCTCCTACGAGCAGTACTTC. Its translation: CSVKRTDSSYEQYF.

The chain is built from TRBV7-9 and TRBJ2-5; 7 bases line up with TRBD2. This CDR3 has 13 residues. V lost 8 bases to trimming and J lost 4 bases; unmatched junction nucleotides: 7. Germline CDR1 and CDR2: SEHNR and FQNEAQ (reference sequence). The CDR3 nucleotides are TGTGCCAGCTTTGGGCCTAGCGGAGAGACCCAGTACTTC. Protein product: CASFGPSGETQYF.

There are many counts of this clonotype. The CDR3 nucleotides read TGTGCCAGCAGTTTGGGGGGGGAAGTAAAAGTGCAGTACTTC. It translates to CASSLGGEVKVQYF. The rearrangement links TRBV12-3 or TRBV12-4 to TRBJ2-7; 7 bases are a match to TRBD2. Trimming cost V 3 bases and J 9 bases; bases outside gene matches: 11. The CDR3 length is 14 residues.

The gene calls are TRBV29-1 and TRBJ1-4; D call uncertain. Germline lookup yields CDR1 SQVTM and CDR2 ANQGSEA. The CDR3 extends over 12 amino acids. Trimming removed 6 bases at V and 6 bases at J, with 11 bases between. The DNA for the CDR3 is TGCAGCGTGATGGACGGGTATGAAAAACTGTTTTTT. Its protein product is CSVMDGYEKLFF.

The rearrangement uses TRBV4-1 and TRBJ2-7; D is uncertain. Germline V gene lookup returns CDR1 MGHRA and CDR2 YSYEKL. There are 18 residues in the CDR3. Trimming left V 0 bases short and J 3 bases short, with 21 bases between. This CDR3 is CASSQETPPVGTHYEQYF. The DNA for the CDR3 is TGCGCCAGCAGCCAAGAAACCCCTCCAGTGGGCACACACTACGAGCAGTACTTC.

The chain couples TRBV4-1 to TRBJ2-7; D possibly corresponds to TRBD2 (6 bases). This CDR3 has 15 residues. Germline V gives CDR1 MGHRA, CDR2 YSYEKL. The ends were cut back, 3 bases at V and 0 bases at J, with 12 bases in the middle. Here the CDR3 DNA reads TGCGCCAGCAGCCAGGCCGCGGGAACCTCCTACGAGCAGTACTTC. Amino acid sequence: CASSQAAGTSYEQYF.

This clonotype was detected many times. CDR3 region: CSVEGDSSYEQYF. DNA for the CDR3: TGCAGCGTTGAAGGGGACTCTTCCTACGAGCAGTACTTC. This chain connects TRBV29-1 to TRBJ2-7, with a tentative D call TRBD2 (6 bases). Germline loops: CDR1 SQVTM, CDR2 ANQGSEA. With 1 base removed from V and 1 base from J, the gap between germline ends came to 8 bases. CDR3 length equals 13 residues.

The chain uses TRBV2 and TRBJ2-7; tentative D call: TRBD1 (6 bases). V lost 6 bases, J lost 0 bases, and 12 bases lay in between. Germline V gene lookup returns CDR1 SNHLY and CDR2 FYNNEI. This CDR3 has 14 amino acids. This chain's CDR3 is CASRAGVSSYEQYF. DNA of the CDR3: TGTGCCAGCAGAGCAGGGGTGAGCTCCTACGAGCAGTACTTC.

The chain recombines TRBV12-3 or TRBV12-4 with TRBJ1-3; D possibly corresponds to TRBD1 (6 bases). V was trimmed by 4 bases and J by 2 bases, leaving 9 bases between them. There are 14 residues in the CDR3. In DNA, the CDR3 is TGTGCCAGCAGTTGGGGGGGCGCTGGAAACACCATATATTTT. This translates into CASSWGGAGNTIYF.

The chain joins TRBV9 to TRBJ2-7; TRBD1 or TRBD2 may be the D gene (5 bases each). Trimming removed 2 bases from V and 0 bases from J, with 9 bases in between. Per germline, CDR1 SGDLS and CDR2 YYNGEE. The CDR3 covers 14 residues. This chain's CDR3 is CASSVSGPSYEQYF. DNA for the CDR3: TGTGCCAGCAGCGTGTCGGGGCCCTCCTACGAGCAGTACTTC.

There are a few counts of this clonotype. The CDR3 is CAWRGTDNEKLFF. CDR3 DNA: TGTGCCTGGAGGGGGACTGATAATGAAAAACTGTTTTTT. V usage is TRBV30 and J usage is TRBJ1-4; weak D call: TRBD1 (5 bases). The CDR3 extends over 13 amino acids. V was trimmed by 3 bases and J by 4 bases, leaving 9 bases between them. The germline gives CDR1 GTSNPN, CDR2 SVGIG (reference sequence).

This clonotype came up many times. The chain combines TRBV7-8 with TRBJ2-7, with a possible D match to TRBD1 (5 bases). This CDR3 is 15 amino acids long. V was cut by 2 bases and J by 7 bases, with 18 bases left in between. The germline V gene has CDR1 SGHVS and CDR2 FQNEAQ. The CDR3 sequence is CASSLFETQGGEQYF. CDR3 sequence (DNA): TGTGCCAGCAGCTTATTTGAGACGCAGGGTGGAGAGCAGTACTTC.

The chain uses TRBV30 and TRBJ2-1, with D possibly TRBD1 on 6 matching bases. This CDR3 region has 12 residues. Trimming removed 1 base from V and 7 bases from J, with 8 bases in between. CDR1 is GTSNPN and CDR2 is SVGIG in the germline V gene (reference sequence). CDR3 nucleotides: TGTGCCTGGAGTGACACAGGGAATGAGCAGTTCTTC. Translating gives CAWSDTGNEQFF.

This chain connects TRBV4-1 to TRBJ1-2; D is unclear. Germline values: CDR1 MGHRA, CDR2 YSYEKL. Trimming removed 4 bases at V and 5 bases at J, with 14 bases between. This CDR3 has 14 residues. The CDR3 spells CASSLSAGSYGYTF. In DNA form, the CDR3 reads TGCGCCAGCAGCCTTTCGGCCGGGTCTTATGGCTACACCTTC.

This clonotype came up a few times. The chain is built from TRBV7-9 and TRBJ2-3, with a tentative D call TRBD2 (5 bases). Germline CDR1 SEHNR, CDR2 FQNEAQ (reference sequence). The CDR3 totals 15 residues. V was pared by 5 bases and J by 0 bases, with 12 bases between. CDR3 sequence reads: CASSQGGISTDTQYF. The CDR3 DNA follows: TGTGCCAGCAGCCAAGGAGGAATTAGCACAGATACGCAGTATTTT.

The CDR3 here is CATWIGGSYNEQFF. CDR3 nucleotides: TGTGCCACCTGGATTGGGGGCTCCTACAATGAGCAGTTCTTC. J is TRBJ2-1 and V is TRBV6-6, with D tentatively TRBD1 or TRBD2 (5 bases each). CDR1 and CDR2 from the germline V gene are MNHNY and SVGAGI (reference sequence). V lost 10 bases to trimming and J lost 0 bases, with 13 bases between them. This CDR3 spans 14 amino acids.

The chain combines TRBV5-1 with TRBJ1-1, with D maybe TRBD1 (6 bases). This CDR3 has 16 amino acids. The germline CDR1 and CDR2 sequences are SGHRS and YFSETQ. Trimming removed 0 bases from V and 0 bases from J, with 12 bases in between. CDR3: CASSLDSGAMNTEAFF. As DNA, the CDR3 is TGCGCCAGCAGCTTGGATTCAGGGGCGATGAACACTGAAGCTTTCTTT. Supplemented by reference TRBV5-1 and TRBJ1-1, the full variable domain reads KAGVTQTPRYLIKTRGQQVTLSCSPISGHRSVSWYQQTPGQGLQFLFEYFSETQRNKGNFPGRFSGRQFSNSRSEMNVSTLELGDSALYLCASSLDSGAMNTEAFFGQGTRLTVV.

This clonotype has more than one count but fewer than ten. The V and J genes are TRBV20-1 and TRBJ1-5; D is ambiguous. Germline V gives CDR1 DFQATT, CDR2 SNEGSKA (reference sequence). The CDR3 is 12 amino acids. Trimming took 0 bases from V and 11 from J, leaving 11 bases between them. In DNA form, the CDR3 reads TGCAGTGCTAGAGATGAAGGGCTGGCCCAGCATTTT. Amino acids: CSARDEGLAQHF.

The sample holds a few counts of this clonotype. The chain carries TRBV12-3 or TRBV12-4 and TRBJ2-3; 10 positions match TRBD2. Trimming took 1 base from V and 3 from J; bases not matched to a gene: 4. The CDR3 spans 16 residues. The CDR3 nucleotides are TGTGCCAGCAGTTTAGAAGCGGGGGGGCAGACAGATACGCAGTATTTT. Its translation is CASSLEAGGQTDTQYF.

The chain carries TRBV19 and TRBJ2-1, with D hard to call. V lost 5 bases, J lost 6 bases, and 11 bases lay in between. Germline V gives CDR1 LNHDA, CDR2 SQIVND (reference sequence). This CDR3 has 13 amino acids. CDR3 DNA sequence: TGTGCCAGTAGTGATAACTCCGGCAATGAGCAGTTCTTC. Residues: CASSDNSGNEQFF.

As DNA, the CDR3 is TGCAGTGCTAGTTGGACAGGGCCGAACACTGAAGCTTTCTTT. Encoded protein: CSASWTGPNTEAFF. The chain recombines TRBV20-1 with TRBJ1-1; 8 bases map to TRBD1. The CDR3 length is 14 residues. After removal of 3 bases from V and 1 base from J, the junction contained 4 bases not matched to a gene. Germline V gives CDR1 DFQATT, CDR2 SNEGSKA (reference sequence).